Included here is one T cell receptor (beta chain) sequence, with context. Its cognate antigen is unknown. The donors formed part of the roughly 120-subject validation cohort, distinct from the approximately 630-subject first cohort. The data are from a study of cytomegalovirus exposure and HLA in healthy donors. Study-wide results and caveats: A few CMV-associated chains proved CMV antigen-specific in vitro. In a later analysis, first-cohort TCR clusters were found to tend to co-occur in the approximately 120 validation repertoires. Rarity marked most TCR sequences, yet some public TCRs occurred in many donors.

The repertoire was sequenced with immunoSEQ multiplex PCR; TCRdb's copy has only in-frame clones and lacks some. The sample includes some 340,000 clones, 87% of them seen just once. Germline CDR1 and CDR2: GTSNPN and SVGIG (reference sequence). Trimming cost V 1 base and J 6 bases; bases outside gene matches: 4. This CDR3 is built from 14 residues. The clonotype originates from a woman aged 30 to 39 in good health and CMV-seropositive. Material: PBMCs. The V call is TRBV30, the J call TRBJ2-7; 12 nucleotides line up with TRBD2. The CDR3 spells CAWSGTSGISEQYF. The CDR3 bases are TGTGCCTGGAGTGGGACTAGCGGGATAAGCGAGCAGTACTTC. The full variable domain, in which reference TRBV30 and TRBJ2-7 provide the parts outside the CDR3, is SQTIHQWPATLVQPVGSPLSLECTVEGTSNPNLYWYRQAAGRGLQLLFYSVGIGQISSEVPQNLSASRPQDRQFILSSKKLLLSDSGFYLCAWSGTSGISEQYFGPGTRLTVT.